Each of the 9 T cell receptor beta chains below was sequenced from the same sample in a study of T-cell reconstitution after alpha-beta-depleted transplantation in children (dated by TCRdb to 2015 to 2016). The library was made by PCR. Sequencing relied on an Illumina HiSeq 2500. TCR libraries were prepared with molecular barcoding, using unique molecular identifiers to normalize TCRbeta repertoire quantification. The public reads were reanalyzed by TCRdb: fastp trimming at Q25, MiXCR alignment, in-frame beta chains only. Each CDR3 protein gets just one entry, which takes the most common genes and DNA from the rows behind it. This sample gives 200,000 or so distinct CDR3 sequences in total; roughly 6.6% of them show up just once. 5.5% of the sample is taken by the ten largest. The label giving this sample's treatment or condition can be read as: allogeneic hematopoietic cell transplantation with graft depleted of TCRalphabeta T cells and CD19 B cells.

Sequenced material: PBMCs, taken before TCRalphabeta/CD19-depleted stem cell transplant. These receptors were taken from a boy younger than 10 with acute lymphoblastic leukemia, due to receive a stem cell transplant.

This clonotype is a singleton in its sample. The chain links TRBV20-1 to TRBJ1-1; D remains ambiguous. The CDR3 runs to 12 residues. The ends were cut back, 7 bases at V and 1 base at J, with 10 bases in the middle. CDR1 is DFQATT and CDR2 is SNEGSKA in the germline V gene (reference sequence). CDR3 coding DNA: TGCAGTGTAGGCAGCCCGAACACTGAAGCTTTCTTT. Translated: CSVGSPNTEAFF.

The chain carries TRBV3-1 and TRBJ1-1; no firm D call. The ends were cut back, 3 bases at V and 5 bases at J, with 10 bases in the middle. Germline V CDR1 and CDR2: LGHDT, YNNKEL (reference sequence). The CDR3 runs to 13 residues. CDR3 region: CASSHPAETEAFF. As DNA, the CDR3 is TGTGCCAGCAGCCACCCGGCAGAAACTGAAGCTTTCTTT.

The CDR3 coding sequence is TGTGCCAGCAACCCGGGGCTCAATGAGCAGTTCTTC. Translated, it gives CASNPGLNEQFF. The V call is TRBV6-2 or TRBV6-3, the J call TRBJ2-1; D is possibly TRBD1 or TRBD2 (5 bases each). Germline lookup yields CDR1 MNHEY and CDR2 SVGEGT. The V gene lost 7 bases and the J gene lost 6 bases, with 10 bases spanning the gap. The CDR3 covers 12 residues.

The table lists this clonotype with many counts. The rearrangement uses TRBV7-2 and TRBJ2-5; a weak D match, TRBD1 (6 bases). The CDR3 length is 12 residues. V lost 3 bases and J 9 bases, leaving 11 bases between the germline ends. Germline values: CDR1 SGHTA, CDR2 FQGNSA. The CDR3 DNA reads as TGTGCCAGCAGCTTGGACAGTGGGGCCCAGTACTTC. Protein product: CASSLDSGAQYF.

This clonotype has only a few counts. V and J are TRBV2 and TRBJ2-3; a possible D gene is TRBD2 (5 bases). CDR3 length equals 17 residues. V was cut by 0 bases and J by 6 bases, with 19 bases left in between. CDR1 and CDR2 from the germline V gene are SNHLY and FYNNEI. The CDR3 nucleotides are TGTGCCAGCAGTGAAGCTCGACCGGGAACCCCCTTGGATACGCAGTATTTT. Protein sequence: CASSEARPGTPLDTQYF.

In this sample, this clonotype turned up many times. In DNA, the CDR3 is TGTGCCAGCAGTTTATTGCAGGGAGCAGATACGCAGTATTTT. Amino acid sequence: CASSLLQGADTQYF. This sequence joins TRBV27 and TRBJ2-3; D may be TRBD1 or TRBD2 (5 bases each). The germline V and J ends were trimmed by 1 base and 4 bases, with 9 bases remaining between them. This CDR3 contains 14 residues. Germline assignment: CDR1 MNHEY and CDR2 SMNVEV (reference sequence).

This clonotype was counted at least ten times. The chain uses TRBV18 and TRBJ2-2; D is unclear. Per the germline V gene, CDR1 is KGHSH and CDR2 is LQKENI. The CDR3 consists of 14 residues. The V and J ends lost 3 bases and 1 base respectively, with 6 bases between them. CDR3 in DNA: TGTGCCAGCTCACCCCAGGAGAACACCGGGGAGCTGTTTTTT. Translating it yields CASSPQENTGELFF.

This chain joins TRBV12-3 or TRBV12-4 and TRBJ1-6, with TRBD1 as a possible D gene (6 bases). Trimming took off 6 bases at V and 5 bases at J, with 20 bases between the two ends. CDR3 length: 17 residues. CDR3 region: CASRSTGWGANNSPLHF. In DNA, the CDR3 is TGTGCCAGCAGGTCAACAGGGTGGGGCGCGAATAATTCACCCCTCCACTTT.

This clonotype was observed at least ten times. This chain connects TRBV25-1 to TRBJ2-7; TRBD2 is a possible D gene (6 bases). Germline CDR1 is MGHDK and CDR2 is SYGVNS. The CDR3 loop spans 16 amino acids. The ends were cut back, 2 bases at V and 4 bases at J, with 18 bases in the middle. CDR3 in amino acids: CASSEIAGGRAYEQYF. The CDR3 nucleotides read TGTGCCAGCAGTGAAATAGCAGGAGGGCGAGCGTACGAGCAGTACTTC.